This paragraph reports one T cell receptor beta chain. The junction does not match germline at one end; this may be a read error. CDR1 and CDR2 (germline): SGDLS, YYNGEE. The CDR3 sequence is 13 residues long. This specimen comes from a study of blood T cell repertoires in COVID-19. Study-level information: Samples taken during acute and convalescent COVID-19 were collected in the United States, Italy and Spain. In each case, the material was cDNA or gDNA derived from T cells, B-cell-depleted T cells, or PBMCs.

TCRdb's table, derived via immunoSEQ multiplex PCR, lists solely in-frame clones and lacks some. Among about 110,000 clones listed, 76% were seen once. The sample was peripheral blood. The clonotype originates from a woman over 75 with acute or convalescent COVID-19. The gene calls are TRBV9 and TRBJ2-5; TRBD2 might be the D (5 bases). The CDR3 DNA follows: TGTGCCAGCAGCGTAGCGTACGGGGAGAGCCAGTACTTC. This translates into CASSVAYGESQYF.